This T cell receptor beta chain derives from a study of cytomegalovirus exposure and HLA in healthy donors. The PCR used 60 Vbeta and 13 Jbeta primers. TCRdb's copy holds only in-frame clones and misses some; the assay was immunoSEQ multiplex PCR. The sample has 130,000 or so clones. The CDR3 runs to 16 residues. Germline V gene lookup returns CDR1 SEHNR and CDR2 FQNEAQ (reference sequence). V shed 2 bases, J shed 7 bases, and the junction held 13 bases outside the gene matches. Sample: PBMCs. This rearrangement joins TRBV7-9 to TRBJ2-7; 8 nucleotides align to TRBD1. This receptor was obtained from a middle-aged woman in good health and CMV-seropositive. The CDR3 nucleotides read TGTGCCAGCAGCTTACACTCGGGCCAGGGGGCGGGTGAGCAGTACTTC. Its protein product is CASSLHSGQGAGEQYF.